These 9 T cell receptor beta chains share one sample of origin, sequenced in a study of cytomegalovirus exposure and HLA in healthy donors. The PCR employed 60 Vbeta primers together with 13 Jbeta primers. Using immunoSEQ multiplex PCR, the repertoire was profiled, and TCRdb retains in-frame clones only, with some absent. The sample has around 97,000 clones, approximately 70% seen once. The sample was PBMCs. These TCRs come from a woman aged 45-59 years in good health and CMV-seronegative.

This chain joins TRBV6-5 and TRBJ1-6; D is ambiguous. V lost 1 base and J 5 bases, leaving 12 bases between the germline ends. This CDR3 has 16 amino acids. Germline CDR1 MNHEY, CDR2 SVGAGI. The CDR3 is CASSYFGPLNNSPLHF. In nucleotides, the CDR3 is TGTGCCAGCAGTTACTTCGGCCCACTAAATAATTCACCCCTCCACTTT.

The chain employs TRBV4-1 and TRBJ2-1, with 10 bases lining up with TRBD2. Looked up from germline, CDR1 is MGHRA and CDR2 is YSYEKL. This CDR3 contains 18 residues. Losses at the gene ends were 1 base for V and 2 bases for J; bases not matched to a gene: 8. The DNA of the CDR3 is TGCGCCAGCAGCCAAGGGCTAGCGGGGGACGGAGCCTACAATGAGCAGTTCTTC. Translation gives CASSQGLAGDGAYNEQFF.

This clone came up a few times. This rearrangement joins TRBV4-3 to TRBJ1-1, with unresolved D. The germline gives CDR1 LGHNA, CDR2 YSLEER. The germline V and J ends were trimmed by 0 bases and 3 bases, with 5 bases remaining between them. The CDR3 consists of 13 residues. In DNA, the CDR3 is TGCGCCAGCAGCCAAGAGCGCGACACTGAAGCTTTCTTT. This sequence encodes CASSQERDTEAFF.

CDR3: CASSVDQGPYEQYF. The CDR3 DNA sequence: TGTGCCAGCAGCGTAGATCAGGGTCCCTACGAGCAGTACTTC. J is TRBJ2-7 and V is TRBV9; the D gene is possibly TRBD1 (5 bases). CDR1 is SGDLS and CDR2 is YYNGEE in the germline V gene. The V end was cut by 0 bases, the J end by 2 bases, with 9 bases between. The CDR3 totals 14 residues.

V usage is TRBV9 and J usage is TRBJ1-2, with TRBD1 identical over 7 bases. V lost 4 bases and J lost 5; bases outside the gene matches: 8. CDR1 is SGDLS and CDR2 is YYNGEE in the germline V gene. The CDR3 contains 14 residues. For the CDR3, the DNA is TGTGCCAGCAGCCCCTCCGACAGGGCTTATGGCTACACCTTC. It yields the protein CASSPSDRAYGYTF.

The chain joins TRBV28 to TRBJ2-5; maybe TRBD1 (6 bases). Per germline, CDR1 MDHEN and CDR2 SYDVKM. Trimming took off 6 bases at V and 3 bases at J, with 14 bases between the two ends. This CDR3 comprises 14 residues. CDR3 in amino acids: CASSLRAGEETQYF. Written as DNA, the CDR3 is TGTGCCAGCAGCCTACGGGCAGGGGAAGAGACCCAGTACTTC.

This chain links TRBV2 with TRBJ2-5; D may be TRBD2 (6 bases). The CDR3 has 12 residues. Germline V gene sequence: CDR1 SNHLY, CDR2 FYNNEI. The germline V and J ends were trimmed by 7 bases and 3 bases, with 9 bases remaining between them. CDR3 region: CASNGGKETQYF. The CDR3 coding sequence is TGTGCCAGCAACGGGGGAAAAGAGACCCAGTACTTC.

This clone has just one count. CDR3 in DNA: TGTGCCAGCAGTGAGACTAGCCTGGTCTACAATGAGCAGTTCTTC. Its protein product is CASSETSLVYNEQFF. This chain uses TRBV6-1 with TRBJ2-1; 7 bases agree with TRBD2. The CDR3 is 15 residues long. The V gene's germline CDR1 is MNHNS and CDR2 SASEGT. The junction had 5 bases not matched to a gene; V was cut back by 3 bases and J by 3 bases.

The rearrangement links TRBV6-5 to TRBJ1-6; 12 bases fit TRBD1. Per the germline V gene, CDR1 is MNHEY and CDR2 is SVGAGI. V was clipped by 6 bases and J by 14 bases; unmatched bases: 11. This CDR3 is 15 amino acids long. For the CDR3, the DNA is TGTGCCAGCAGGAACGTGGGACAGGGGGCAGAGGCCCTCCACTTT. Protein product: CASRNVGQGAEALHF.